The 22 T cell receptor beta chains given below trace back to one sample, sequenced in a study of response to subunit inactivated influenza vaccine. TCRdb itself ran the RT-PCR reads through MiXCR, one entry per CDR3 protein. The data hold over 800,000 distinct CDR3 sequences, with less than 25% observed a single time. The sequenced sample was PBMCs from blood, obtained roughly 5 days after vaccination. All receptors derive from a man in his fifties who received an inactivated influenza vaccine.

This clonotype was counted a few times. The chain couples TRBV6-1 to TRBJ2-7; perhaps D is TRBD1 or TRBD2 (6 bases each). Germline values: CDR1 MNHNS, CDR2 SASEGT. This CDR3 region has 14 residues. V lost 6 bases and J lost 3, with 15 bases in between. The CDR3 region has the DNA TGTGCCAGCAGCCTCCAGGGGACTCACTACGAGCAGTACTTC. Translation gives CASSLQGTHYEQYF.

This clonotype has a handful of counts. This sequence joins TRBV21-1 and TRBJ2-1; the table calls TRBD2, which could not be checked here. TRBV21-1 is a listed pseudogene. CDR3 length: 17 residues. The CDR3 is CASSKKASGGSYNEQFF. The CDR3 DNA follows: TGTGCCAGCAGCAAAAAAGCTAGCGGAGGCTCCTACAATGAGCAGTTCTTC.

The chain couples TRBV5-4 to TRBJ2-1; perhaps D is TRBD1 or TRBD2 (5 bases each). Germline V gene sequence: CDR1 SGHNT, CDR2 YYREEE (reference sequence). This CDR3 spans 15 amino acids. V was clipped by 2 bases and J by 0 bases, with 9 bases between them. CDR3 region: CASSFGTVSYNEQFF. The CDR3 bases are TGTGCCAGCAGCTTTGGGACGGTCTCCTACAATGAGCAGTTCTTC.

V usage is TRBV5-6 and J usage is TRBJ2-1, with D possibly TRBD2 on 5 matching bases. The CDR3 runs 15 residues. Germline lookup yields CDR1 SGHDT and CDR2 YYEEEE. With 2 bases removed from V and 2 bases from J, the gap between germline ends came to 11 bases. CDR3 in amino acids: CASSFSGKTYNEQFF. Here the CDR3 DNA reads TGTGCCAGCAGCTTCTCGGGGAAAACCTACAATGAGCAGTTCTTC.

This clonotype turned up a few times. The V and J genes are TRBV5-1 and TRBJ2-3; 8 positions agree with TRBD2. In germline, CDR1 is SGHRS, CDR2 YFSETQ. Trimming at V came to 2 bases and at J to 6 bases, leaving 8 bases not matched to a gene. This CDR3 is built from 15 residues. CDR3 bases: TGCGCCAGCAGCTTTTTCGGGAGGGCCGAGGATACGCAGTATTTT. Translated: CASSFFGRAEDTQYF. Looking up the rest from reference TRBV5-1 and TRBJ2-3 gives the full variable domain: KAGVTQTPRYLIKTRGQQVTLSCSPISGHRSVSWYQQTPGQGLQFLFEYFSETQRNKGNFPGRFSGRQFSNSRSEMNVSTLELGDSALYLCASSFFGRAEDTQYFGPGTRLTVL.

There are a few counts of this clonotype. The chain combines TRBV10-3 with TRBJ2-3, with 11 bases fitting TRBD2. The ends lost 4 bases at V and 4 bases at J; junction bases unmatched: 1. This CDR3 spans 14 amino acids. Per the germline V gene, CDR1 is ENHRY and CDR2 is SYGVKD. The CDR3 spells CAISGGLAADTQYF. The CDR3 DNA follows: TGTGCCATCAGTGGGGGACTAGCGGCAGATACGCAGTATTTT.

This chain links TRBV6-1 with TRBJ2-2, with D perhaps TRBD1 (5 bases). Germline CDR1 reads MNHNS; CDR2 reads SASEGT. With 2 bases removed from V and 6 bases from J, the gap between germline ends came to 10 bases. The CDR3 covers 14 residues. CDR3 nucleotides: TGTGCCAGCAGTGAATTAAGGGGTCCCGGGGAGCTGTTTTTT. This sequence encodes CASSELRGPGELFF.

The rearrangement uses TRBV6-2 or TRBV6-3 and TRBJ2-1; tentatively, D is TRBD1 or TRBD2 (5 bases each). V lost 10 bases and J 6 bases, leaving 25 bases between the germline ends. The length of the CDR3 is 16 residues. CDR1 MNHEY and CDR2 SVGEGT come from the germline V gene. In DNA form, the CDR3 reads TGTGCCACCCTCAGAGAGTACCCCGGGGCCCTCAATGAGCAGTTCTTC. The encoded protein is CATLREYPGALNEQFF.

The chain has TRBV4-3 and TRBJ2-7; no clear D. Per the germline V gene, CDR1 is LGHNA and CDR2 is YSLEER. The length of the CDR3 is 13 residues. The V and J ends lost 6 bases and 1 base respectively, with 10 bases between them. The CDR3 DNA is TGCGCCAGCAGTCGCGGACCTTCCTACGAGCAGTACTTC. Translated: CASSRGPSYEQYF.

As regards this clonotype: At one of its ends the junction is not consistent with the germline gene, which may arise from a read error. The chain recombines TRBV20-1 with TRBJ2-1, with D perhaps given as TRBD1 or TRBD2 (5 bases each). Germline V gene lookup returns CDR1 DFQATT and CDR2 SNEGSKA (reference sequence). This CDR3 has 14 amino acids. The CDR3 DNA follows: TGCAGTGCTAGGAGGGGCTCCTCCTACAATGAGCACTTCTTC. This encodes CSARRGSSYNEHFF.

This clonotype has only a few counts. The chain links TRBV9 to TRBJ1-3; D is ambiguous. Trimming left V 2 bases short and J 4 bases short, with 4 bases between. The CDR3 sequence is 12 residues long. The germline V gene has CDR1 SGDLS and CDR2 YYNGEE. CDR3 amino acids: CASSVAGNTIYF. For the CDR3, the DNA is TGTGCCAGCAGCGTCGCCGGAAACACCATATATTTT.

This clonotype has more than one count but fewer than ten. The CDR3 sequence: CSAGQDYGYTF. CDR3 coding DNA: TGCAGTGCTGGACAGGACTATGGCTACACCTTC. The chain joins TRBV20-1 to TRBJ1-2, with 7 bases matching TRBD1. The V segment lost 5 bases and the J segment 3 bases; nucleotides outside the gene matches: 0. Germline loops: CDR1 DFQATT, CDR2 SNEGSKA (reference sequence). The CDR3 has 11 amino acids.

There are a few counts of this clonotype. J is TRBJ2-5 and V is TRBV20-1, with 8 bases matching TRBD1. The CDR3 has 14 amino acids. V shed 2 bases, J shed 1 base, and the junction held 3 bases outside the gene matches. Per the germline V gene, CDR1 is DFQATT and CDR2 is SNEGSKA (reference sequence). The CDR3 DNA reads TGCAGTGCTAGAAGGGACAGGACCCAAGAGACCCAGTACTTC. Amino acids: CSARRDRTQETQYF.

Details on this clonotype: A junction end diverges from the germline sequence, so it may reflect a read error. The chain is built from TRBV3-1 and TRBJ2-5; D ambiguous. There are 15 residues in the CDR3. Per germline, CDR1 LGHDT and CDR2 YNNKEL (reference sequence). This chain's CDR3 is CACSQEGWSQETQYF. The CDR3 bases are TGTGCCTGCAGCCAAGAAGGCTGGAGCCAAGAGACCCAGTACTTC.

Ten or more counts support this clonotype. The genes are TRBV7-2 and TRBJ2-7, with D perhaps being TRBD1 or TRBD2 (6 bases each). The CDR3 is made up of 13 amino acids. V lost 2 bases and J 6 bases, leaving 11 bases between the germline ends. CDR1 SGHTA and CDR2 FQGNSA come from the germline V gene. The CDR3 DNA reads as TGTGCCAGCAGCTTACCGGGGGCTCGCGAGCAGTACTTC. Translation gives CASSLPGAREQYF.

This clonotype showed up just a few times. The chain combines TRBV29-1 with TRBJ2-6; 9 bases match TRBD2. This CDR3 has 14 amino acids. In germline, CDR1 is SQVTM, CDR2 ANQGSEA. Unmatched junction bases numbered 1, after V lost 6 bases and J lost 1 base. The CDR3 sequence: CSVAGGSGANVLTF. In DNA, the CDR3 is TGCAGCGTAGCGGGGGGTTCTGGGGCCAACGTCCTGACTTTC.

This clonotype was detected only a few times. This sequence joins TRBV5-1 and TRBJ2-5; no clear D gene. CDR1 is SGHRS and CDR2 is YFSETQ in the germline V gene. V lost 4 bases and J lost 2, with 15 bases in between. The CDR3 contains 15 residues. CDR3 bases: TGCGCCAGCAGCATCGACGGTAGCTTTCAAGAGACCCAGTACTTC. Its protein product is CASSIDGSFQETQYF. Filled out from reference TRBV5-1 and TRBJ2-5, the complete variable domain reads KAGVTQTPRYLIKTRGQQVTLSCSPISGHRSVSWYQQTPGQGLQFLFEYFSETQRNKGNFPGRFSGRQFSNSRSEMNVSTLELGDSALYLCASSIDGSFQETQYFGPGTRLLVL.

The chain is built from TRBV15 and TRBJ2-7; 10 nucleotides match TRBD2. With 1 base clipped from V and 3 bases from J, the junction kept 0 bases outside the gene matches. This CDR3 contains 14 residues. Germline V lookup: CDR1 LNHNV, CDR2 YYDKDF (reference sequence). CDR3: CATSRVAGGYEQYF. The DNA of the CDR3 is TGTGCCACCAGCAGAGTAGCGGGAGGCTACGAGCAGTACTTC.

This clonotype was detected a few times. The chain employs TRBV12-3 or TRBV12-4 and TRBJ1-1, with 7 bases matching TRBD1. The CDR3 has 14 residues. Losses at the gene ends were 7 bases for V and 2 bases for J; bases not matched to a gene: 7. CDR3 residues: CASKINRGNTEAFF. The CDR3 coding sequence is TGTGCCAGCAAGATAAACAGGGGTAACACTGAAGCTTTCTTT.

This clonotype showed up just a few times. V gene TRBV6-2 or TRBV6-3 combines with J gene TRBJ2-3; possible D gene TRBD1, 6 bases. The CDR3 sequence is 16 residues long. The germline V gene has CDR1 MNHEY and CDR2 SVGEGT. Trimming took 6 bases from V and 0 from J, leaving 16 bases between them. Here the CDR3 reads CASRTQGISSTDTQYF. In DNA form, the CDR3 reads TGTGCCAGCAGGACACAGGGAATTTCTAGCACAGATACGCAGTATTTT.

The table lists this clonotype with many counts. The chain has TRBV12-3 or TRBV12-4 and TRBJ2-3; D possibly corresponds to TRBD2 (6 bases). The CDR3 consists of 15 residues. V shed 7 bases and J shed 1 base, with 15 bases lying between them. CDR3 region: CASTLGGLGTDTQYF. The CDR3 DNA reads as TGTGCCAGCACCTTGGGGGGACTTGGCACAGATACGCAGTATTTT.

This clonotype turned up a few times. This chain links TRBV28 with TRBJ2-7; maybe TRBD1 (6 bases). CDR3 length equals 16 residues. Trimming shortened V by 5 bases and J by 5 bases, and 22 bases separated the two germline ends. From germline, CDR1 is MDHEN and CDR2 SYDVKM. In nucleotides, the CDR3 is TGTGCCAGCAGTCTCACCGGGACACTGGTTCCCCACGAGCAGTACTTC. Its translation: CASSLTGTLVPHEQYF.